A single sample gave rise to the 8 T cell receptor beta chains below, sequenced in a study of shared T cell receptors in the human thymus. This table comes from immunoSEQ multiplex PCR, and its TCRdb copy is limited to in-frame clones, with some not included. The profile shows about 730,000 clones, roughly 85% of them singletons. In addition, the sample was reused for a study of human thymus T cells.

Material: thymocytes. The receptors come from a girl under two years old with a congenital heart defect.

V gene TRBV10-3 combines with J gene TRBJ1-2; TRBD1 aligns across 7 bases. CDR3 size: 13 residues. Germline lookup yields CDR1 ENHRY and CDR2 SYGVKD. The V segment lost 11 bases and the J segment 7 bases; nucleotides outside the gene matches: 13. This CDR3 reads CAGGKTGAAGYTF. In nucleotides, the CDR3 is TGTGCCGGGGGAAAAACAGGGGCGGCTGGCTACACCTTC.

The chain is built from TRBV18 and TRBJ1-1; D not certain. V lost 3 bases to trimming and J lost 8 bases, with 13 bases between them. Germline loops: CDR1 KGHSH, CDR2 LQKENI. There are 13 residues in the CDR3. The CDR3 DNA sequence: TGTGCCAGCTCACCGTACTTACTGAGGGAAGCTTTCTTT. Its protein product is CASSPYLLREAFF.

The chain links TRBV14 to TRBJ2-1; D unclear. Germline V CDR1 and CDR2: SGHDN, FVKESK. V was shortened by 3 bases and J by 7 bases, with 10 bases between the two germline ends. The CDR3 sequence is 13 residues long. CDR3 loop: CASSQSGENEQFF. DNA for the CDR3: TGTGCCAGCAGCCAGAGTGGAGAGAATGAGCAGTTCTTC.

This clone came up once. The chain recombines TRBV2 with TRBJ1-6; D is perhaps TRBD1 (6 bases). Deletions cut 6 bases from V and 9 bases from J, with 21 bases between. Germline CDR1 and CDR2: SNHLY and FYNNEI. The CDR3 length is 16 residues. CDR3 in amino acids: CASSDPPWTARSPLHF. The DNA of the CDR3 is TGTGCCAGCAGCGACCCTCCTTGGACAGCGCGTTCACCCCTCCACTTT.

On this clone itself: The identical CDR3 is also encoded by other nucleotide sequences in the sample. The chain uses TRBV6-6 and TRBJ2-5; D ambiguous. Trimming took 5 bases from V and 5 from J, leaving 15 bases between them. This CDR3 has 14 residues. Germline V CDR1 and CDR2: MNHNY, SVGAGI (reference sequence). For the CDR3, the DNA is TGTGCCAGCAGTACCCCCCGGGTTGGGGAGACCCAGTACTTC. Protein: CASSTPRVGETQYF.

V gene TRBV19 combines with J gene TRBJ2-1; weak D call: TRBD1 (6 bases). Germline CDR1 reads LNHDA; CDR2 reads SQIVND (reference sequence). The CDR3 has 13 amino acids. With 4 bases removed from V and 12 bases from J, the gap between germline ends came to 16 bases. The CDR3 nucleotides read TGTGCCAGTAGTAGGGGGCAGGGGAAAGGGCAGTTCTTC. The encoded protein is CASSRGQGKGQFF.

The J gene is TRBJ2-1, the V gene TRBV10-1, with TRBD2 matching over 8 bases. J was trimmed by 1 base and V by 2 bases; bases with no gene match: 10. The CDR3 has 18 amino acids. Per germline, CDR1 WNHNN and CDR2 SYGVQD (reference sequence). The CDR3 coding sequence is TGCGCCAGCAGTGAGGGCGGGGGGCGGACCTTTTCCTACAATGAGCAGTTCTTC. It codes for CASSEGGGRTFSYNEQFF.

This chain links TRBV19 with TRBJ1-5; no firm D call. Germline V gene lookup returns CDR1 LNHDA and CDR2 SQIVND (reference sequence). Trimming shortened V by 1 base and J by 4 bases, and 11 bases separated the two germline ends. CDR3 length: 15 amino acids. CDR3 sequence reads: CASSIVGRTNQPQHF. The DNA for the CDR3 is TGTGCCAGTAGTATAGTCGGGAGAACAAATCAGCCCCAGCATTTT.